One and the same sample provided the 29 T cell receptor beta chains below, sequenced in a study of graft-versus-host responses after intestinal transplantation (dated by TCRdb to the early 2020s). Interpreted using the paper, the time point label stands for: cells obtained before transplantation from donor or recipient. Library creation used the immunoSEQ multiplex PCR assay. What TCRdb holds here is the immuneACCESS table cut down to in-frame rearrangements. Part of the clones is not present; checked against another copy, under half of the missing clones reflect an unresolved V gene, and the others are unexplained. The sample table shows about 83,000 clones, and roughly 89% are seen once. Clones ranked in the top ten supply 0.3% to 0.4% of the sample. For these receptors, no antigen is known. The input for sequencing was unstimulated CD4+ T cells sorted from spleen or lymph node cells, taken before intestinal transplant. The receptors come from a human donor who received an intestinal transplant.

The chain links TRBV5-1 to TRBJ2-7; TRBD2 matches 7 bases. The V and J ends lost 4 bases and 4 bases, in that order; junction bases with no gene match: 8. The V gene's germline CDR1 is SGHRS and CDR2 YFSETQ. The CDR3 has 14 residues. The CDR3 region has the DNA TGCGCCAGCAGCCCACGGCGGGAGAAGTACGAGCAGTACTTC. Amino acid sequence: CASSPRREKYEQYF.

The gene calls are TRBV29-1 and TRBJ2-5; 8 bases are a match to TRBD1. The CDR3 is 14 amino acids. Per germline, CDR1 SQVTM and CDR2 ANQGSEA. V shed 6 bases, J shed 2 bases, and the junction held 8 bases outside the gene matches. In DNA, the CDR3 is TGCAGCGTGACGACAGGGGTTTCACAAGAGACCCAGTACTTC. This gives the protein CSVTTGVSQETQYF.

The V and J genes are TRBV5-4 and TRBJ2-3; D is perhaps TRBD2 (6 bases). Between the trimmed V and J ends, which lost 0 bases and 3 bases, there was a span of 11 bases. This CDR3 spans 15 amino acids. Germline-derived CDR1 and CDR2 are SGHNT and YYREEE (reference sequence). In nucleotides, the CDR3 is TGTGCCAGCAGCTTGGATCGGGGGTGGACAGATACGCAGTATTTT. Its protein product is CASSLDRGWTDTQYF.

V and J are TRBV9 and TRBJ1-2, with D possibly matching TRBD1 (5 bases). Trimming cost V 2 bases and J 5 bases, with 22 bases left between them. This CDR3 has 17 residues. CDR1 SGDLS and CDR2 YYNGEE come from the germline V gene. This CDR3 reads CASSVSFMSGGGYGYTF. The CDR3 DNA is TGTGCCAGCAGCGTTTCCTTTATGAGCGGGGGAGGGTATGGCTACACCTTC.

CDR3 DNA sequence: TGTGCCAGCAGTCAACCGGGACAGGGCCAAGAGACCCAGTACTTC. Protein: CASSQPGQGQETQYF. V and J are TRBV28 and TRBJ2-5; 9 nucleotides agree with TRBD1. There are 15 residues in the CDR3. The trim removed 5 bases at V and 1 base at J, leaving 5 bases unmatched. Per the germline V gene, CDR1 is MDHEN and CDR2 is SYDVKM.

The V call is TRBV5-8, the J call TRBJ2-5; 8 bases line up with TRBD1. From germline, CDR1 is SGHTS and CDR2 YDEGEE. V lost 6 bases and J lost 4; bases outside the gene matches: 8. This CDR3 is built from 14 residues. CDR3 sequence: CASTRDRGTETQYF. The DNA for the CDR3 is TGTGCCAGCACCAGAGACAGGGGTACAGAGACCCAGTACTTC.

The chain is built from TRBV19 and TRBJ2-1; 8 positions match TRBD1. With 6 bases clipped from V and 4 bases from J, the junction kept 8 bases outside the gene matches. CDR3 length: 15 residues. Germline V lookup: CDR1 LNHDA, CDR2 SQIVND (reference sequence). CDR3 nucleotide sequence: TGTGCCAGTAGCTACGACAGGGGATGGTACAATGAGCAGTTCTTC. The encoded protein is CASSYDRGWYNEQFF.

The chain carries TRBV19 and TRBJ2-1, with 9 bases matching TRBD2. In germline, CDR1 is LNHDA, CDR2 SQIVND (reference sequence). Losses at the gene ends were 5 bases for V and 7 bases for J; bases not matched to a gene: 12. This CDR3 is built from 16 residues. The CDR3 DNA reads TGTGCCAGTAGTGACTGGGCGGGAGGGCCGGGAAATGAGCAGTTCTTC. This sequence encodes CASSDWAGGPGNEQFF. Looking up the rest from reference TRBV19 and TRBJ2-1 gives the full variable domain: DGGITQSPKYLFRKEGQNVTLSCEQNLNHDAMYWYRQDPGQGLRLIYYSQIVNDFQKGDIAEGYSVSREKKESFPLTVTSAQKNPTAFYLCASSDWAGGPGNEQFFGPGTRLTVL.

Comment on this clone: Other DNA sequences of this sample code for an identical CDR3. The chain is built from TRBV7-8 and TRBJ2-7, with 8 bases matching TRBD1. The CDR3 contains 13 residues. The trim removed 0 bases at V and 6 bases at J, leaving 1 base unmatched. In germline, CDR1 is SGHVS, CDR2 FQNEAQ. The chain's CDR3 is CASSLADRGEQYF. In DNA, the CDR3 is TGTGCCAGCAGCTTAGCTGACAGGGGCGAGCAGTACTTC.

This clone was detected only a few times. The gene calls are TRBV18 and TRBJ2-4, with D tentatively TRBD2 (6 bases). With 2 bases removed from V and 8 bases from J, the gap between germline ends came to 7 bases. The germline V gene has CDR1 KGHSH and CDR2 LQKENI. The CDR3 contains 12 residues. The DNA for the CDR3 is TGTGCCAGCTCACCATCGGGGGACATTCAGTACTTC. Protein sequence: CASSPSGDIQYF.

The gene calls are TRBV5-1 and TRBJ1-1; 12 bases are shared with TRBD1. This CDR3 contains 16 residues. The J segment lost 2 bases and the V segment lost 4 bases, leaving 6 bases of the junction unmatched. From germline, CDR1 is SGHRS and CDR2 YFSETQ. CDR3 in amino acids: CASSGDRGHANTEAFF. CDR3 DNA sequence: TGCGCCAGCAGCGGGGACAGGGGGCACGCCAACACTGAAGCTTTCTTT.

The chain is built from TRBV13 and TRBJ1-2, with 10 bases matching TRBD1. V shed 5 bases, J shed 4 bases, and the junction held 7 bases outside the gene matches. Looked up from germline, CDR1 is PRHDT and CDR2 is FYEKMQ (reference sequence). The CDR3 contains 15 residues. CDR3 nucleotides: TGTGCCAGCAGCATCTCGGGACAGGGGAGCTATGGCTACACCTTC. Translation gives CASSISGQGSYGYTF.

J is TRBJ1-3 and V is TRBV6-1; D gene unclear. V gave up 6 bases and J gave up 0 bases, with 12 bases separating them. CDR3 length: 15 amino acids. Germline V gene data show CDR1 as MNHNS and CDR2 as SASEGT. CDR3 nucleotide sequence: TGTGCCAGCAGCGTAGGGAGGTCCTCTGGAAACACCATATATTTT. Its translation: CASSVGRSSGNTIYF.

This rearrangement joins TRBV11-2 to TRBJ2-5, with a tentative D call TRBD2 (5 bases). The CDR3 length is 14 residues. V lost 1 base and J 4 bases, leaving 10 bases between the germline ends. Per germline, CDR1 SGHAT and CDR2 FQNNGV. DNA of the CDR3: TGTGCCAGCAGCTTAGGGGTCCGGGGAGAGACCCAGTACTTC. It codes for CASSLGVRGETQYF.

This chain joins TRBV30 and TRBJ1-4; 7 nucleotides agree with TRBD1. Germline CDR1 and CDR2: GTSNPN and SVGIG (reference sequence). J lost 10 bases, V lost 3 bases, and 8 bases had no gene match. The CDR3 loop spans 13 amino acids. The CDR3 is CAWSRQGRGKLFF. CDR3 DNA sequence: TGTGCCTGGAGCAGACAGGGCCGGGGAAAACTGTTTTTT.

The genes are TRBV7-9 and TRBJ2-1, with a possible D match to TRBD2 (5 bases). V gave up 2 bases and J gave up 7 bases, with 15 bases separating them. The CDR3 is made up of 15 amino acids. The germline V gene has CDR1 SEHNR and CDR2 FQNEAQ (reference sequence). CDR3 coding DNA: TGTGCCAGCAGCTTATTCGGGGTAGGTCTGAATGAGCAGTTCTTC. It specifies CASSLFGVGLNEQFF.

J is TRBJ2-7 and V is TRBV29-1, with D tentatively TRBD2 (6 bases). There are 12 residues in the CDR3. V gave up 4 bases and J gave up 3 bases, with 10 bases separating them. CDR1 is SQVTM and CDR2 is ANQGSEA in the germline V gene. The CDR3 is CSVGEGGYEQYF. The DNA for the CDR3 is TGCAGCGTTGGTGAGGGAGGCTACGAGCAGTACTTC.

The chain is built from TRBV5-3 and TRBJ1-2; TRBD1 matches 7 bases. TRBV5-3 is identified as an open reading frame with a role that is uncertain. The CDR3 extends over 13 amino acids. With V trimmed by 4 bases and J by 5 bases, 5 bases remained unmatched. The CDR3 sequence is CARSAGQPYGYTF. The CDR3 coding sequence is TGTGCCAGAAGCGCGGGACAGCCATATGGCTACACCTTC.

The CDR3 protein is CASSPIGGRSDSPLHF. DNA of the CDR3: TGTGCCAGCTCACCAATCGGGGGGCGAAGCGATTCACCCCTCCACTTT. V is TRBV18 and J is TRBJ1-6; a weak D match, TRBD1 (6 bases). Germline CDR1 reads KGHSH; CDR2 reads LQKENI. V lost 2 bases and J 8 bases, leaving 16 bases between the germline ends. CDR3 length: 16 amino acids.

The chain links TRBV20-1 to TRBJ1-2; tentatively, D is TRBD1 (6 bases). The CDR3 totals 10 residues. Germline assignment: CDR1 DFQATT and CDR2 SNEGSKA (reference sequence). Here the CDR3 reads CSNHRASYTF. CDR3 in DNA: TGCAGCAACCACAGGGCCTCCTACACCTTC.

The table lists this clone with a few counts. The CDR3, as DNA: TGTGCCAGCAGTTTACCAGGGTTTTCTGAAGCTTTCTTT. Protein: CASSLPGFSEAFF. The chain links TRBV28 to TRBJ1-1; possible D gene TRBD1, 5 bases. V dropped 2 bases and J dropped 6 bases, with 10 bases sitting between them. Germline assignment: CDR1 MDHEN and CDR2 SYDVKM. The CDR3 totals 13 residues.

The rearrangement uses TRBV15 and TRBJ2-1, with 9 bases identical to TRBD1. Germline V lookup: CDR1 LNHNV, CDR2 YYDKDF (reference sequence). J lost 9 bases, V lost 8 bases, and 11 bases had no gene match. The CDR3 runs to 14 residues. The CDR3 sequence: CATWTGDRAGEQFF. The CDR3 nucleotides are TGTGCCACCTGGACCGGGGACAGGGCGGGTGAGCAGTTCTTC.

This chain connects TRBV5-6 to TRBJ1-6; D gene unclear. Germline V gene sequence: CDR1 SGHDT, CDR2 YYEEEE. The V gene lost 0 bases and the J gene lost 13 bases, with 14 bases spanning the gap. This CDR3 spans 14 amino acids. CDR3 sequence reads: CASSLALSSRPLHF. The DNA for the CDR3 is TGTGCCAGCAGCTTGGCTCTTTCATCGCGCCCCCTCCACTTT.

The chain is built from TRBV11-2 and TRBJ2-5; the D is unclear. The CDR3 sequence is 14 residues long. Trimming pared 1 base from V and 6 bases from J, leaving 12 bases between. Germline CDR1 is SGHAT and CDR2 is FQNNGV. CDR3 region: CASSLGLLEKTQYF. The CDR3 DNA reads TGTGCCAGCAGCTTAGGACTCTTAGAAAAGACCCAGTACTTC.

The CDR3 sequence is CASSYTGQGQETQYF. DNA for the CDR3: TGTGCCAGCAGTTACACGGGACAGGGTCAAGAGACCCAGTACTTC. The rearrangement links TRBV6-5 to TRBJ2-5, with 9 bases identical to TRBD1. Germline values: CDR1 MNHEY, CDR2 SVGAGI. The CDR3 covers 15 residues. V was clipped by 2 bases and J by 2 bases; unmatched bases: 3.

The rearrangement joins TRBV6-5 to TRBJ2-3, with 7 bases fitting TRBD1. J lost 0 bases, V lost 5 bases, and 2 bases had no gene match. The CDR3 is 14 residues long. CDR1 and CDR2 from the germline V gene are MNHEY and SVGAGI. CDR3 DNA: TGTGCCAGCAGTCCACAGGGGAGCACAGATACGCAGTATTTT. It is translated as CASSPQGSTDTQYF.

The chain couples TRBV10-3 to TRBJ2-7, with D maybe TRBD1 (6 bases). Germline lookup yields CDR1 ENHRY and CDR2 SYGVKD. Trimming removed 4 bases at V and 3 bases at J, with 22 bases between. This CDR3 contains 17 residues. The CDR3 DNA sequence: TGTGCCATCAGTGGCTCCGGTGAGGGGCAGGGGAGCTACGAGCAGTACTTC. As protein: CAISGSGEGQGSYEQYF.

This clone was seen just once. The gene calls are TRBV7-9 and TRBJ2-3, with D possibly being TRBD1 (6 bases). Germline CDR1 is SEHNR and CDR2 is FQNEAQ (reference sequence). The CDR3 contains 15 residues. V lost 5 bases and J 0 bases, leaving 12 bases between the germline ends. CDR3 sequence: CASSIDRPSTDTQYF. The CDR3 nucleotides read TGTGCCAGCAGCATTGACAGGCCTAGCACAGATACGCAGTATTTT.

The CDR3 here is CASSLAGAYNEQFF. CDR3 nucleotides: TGTGCCAGCAGCTTAGCGGGGGCATACAATGAGCAGTTCTTC. The V and J genes are TRBV7-8 and TRBJ2-1, with D possibly TRBD1 on 6 matching bases. This CDR3 region has 14 residues. CDR1 and CDR2 (germline): SGHVS, FQNEAQ. V lost 0 bases and J 4 bases, leaving 7 bases between the germline ends.